This TCR beta chain is from a study of cytomegalovirus exposure and HLA in healthy donors. In the study overall: The approximately 110 validation repertoires, a later analysis reported, used the same platform as the roughly 710 first-cohort repertoires. General study findings and limits: Among TCR beta chains, those listed as cytomegalovirus-associated numbered some 160. Subsequent analysis of the 120 or so validation repertoires found a tendency for first-cohort TCR clusters to co-occur.

This clone was seen only once. No antigen is known for it. V lost 3 bases, J lost 11 bases, and 13 bases lay in between. The CDR3 loop spans 13 amino acids. Germline V gene data show CDR1 as MGHDK and CDR2 as SYGVNS. Sequenced by immunoSEQ multiplex PCR; TCRdb stores in-frame clones only, minus some. The sample holds 70,000 or so clones, about 94% seen once. The chain links TRBV25-1 to TRBJ1-4; TRBD1 is a possible D gene (6 bases). Material: PBMCs. This sequence was found in a woman under 30 in good health and CMV-seronegative. The CDR3 DNA reads TGTGCCAGCAGTGAGGGGGCTAGCGGGAAACTGTTTTTT. This encodes CASSEGASGKLFF.